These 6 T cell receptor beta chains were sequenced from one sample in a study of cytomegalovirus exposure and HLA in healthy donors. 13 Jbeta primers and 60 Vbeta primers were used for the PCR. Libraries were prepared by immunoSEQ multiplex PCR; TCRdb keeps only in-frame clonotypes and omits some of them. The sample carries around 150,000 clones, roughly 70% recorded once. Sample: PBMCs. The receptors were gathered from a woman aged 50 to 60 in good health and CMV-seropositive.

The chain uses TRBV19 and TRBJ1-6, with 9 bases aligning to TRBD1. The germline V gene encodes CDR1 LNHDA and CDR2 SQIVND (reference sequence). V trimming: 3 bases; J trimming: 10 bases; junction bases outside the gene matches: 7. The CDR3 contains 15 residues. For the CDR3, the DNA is TGTGCCAGTAGTATCCGGGGACAGGGTGGATCACCCCTCCACTTT. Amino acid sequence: CASSIRGQGGSPLHF.

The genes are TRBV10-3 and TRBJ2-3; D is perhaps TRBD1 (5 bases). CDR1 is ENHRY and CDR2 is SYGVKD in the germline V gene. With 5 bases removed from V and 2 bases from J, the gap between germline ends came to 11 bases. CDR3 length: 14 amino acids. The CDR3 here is CAISLQDTTDTQYF. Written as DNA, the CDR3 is TGTGCCATCAGTCTTCAGGACACCACAGATACGCAGTATTTT.

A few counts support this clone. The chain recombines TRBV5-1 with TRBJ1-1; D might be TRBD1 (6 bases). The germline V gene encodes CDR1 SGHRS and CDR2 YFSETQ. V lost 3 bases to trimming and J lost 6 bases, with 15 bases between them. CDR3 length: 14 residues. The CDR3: CASSWRGGSSEAFF. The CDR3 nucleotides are TGCGCCAGCAGCTGGAGGGGGGGATCGTCTGAAGCTTTCTTT.

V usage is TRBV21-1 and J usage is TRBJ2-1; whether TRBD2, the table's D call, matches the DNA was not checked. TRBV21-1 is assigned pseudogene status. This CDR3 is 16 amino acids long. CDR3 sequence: CASSKDRGGALNEQFF. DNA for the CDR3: TGTGCCAGCAGCAAAGATCGGGGGGGTGCTCTCAATGAGCAGTTCTTC.

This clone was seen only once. DNA of the CDR3: TGTGCCAGCAGTGTATCCACAGGAGACTACGAGCAGTACTTC. It yields the protein CASSVSTGDYEQYF. This chain links TRBV6-1 with TRBJ2-7; TRBD1 might be the D (5 bases). The germline V gene has CDR1 MNHNS and CDR2 SASEGT. The V gene lost 4 bases and the J gene lost 3 bases, with 13 bases spanning the gap. The CDR3 contains 14 residues.

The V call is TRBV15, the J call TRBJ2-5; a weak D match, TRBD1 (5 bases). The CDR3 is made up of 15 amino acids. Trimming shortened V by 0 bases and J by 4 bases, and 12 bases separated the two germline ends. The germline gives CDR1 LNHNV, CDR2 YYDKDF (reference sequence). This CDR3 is CATSRDKKGSETQYF. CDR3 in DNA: TGTGCCACCAGCAGAGATAAAAAGGGGTCAGAGACCCAGTACTTC.